In this sample, the clone carrying this TCR beta chain turned up a few times. Its specificity is not known. A much larger clone lies a single base off, so this may be a read error. This sample also contains other DNA sequences that code for the same CDR3. This entry is derived from a study of metastatic and nonmetastatic thyroid tumors. Thyroid surgery was preceded by no treatment in any patient. General study results and limits: Malignant thyroid tumors reportedly had TCR beta diversity that was significantly higher than in benign nodules, in blood and tumor.

TCRdb reanalyzed the PCR reads via MiXCR. The sample carries approximately 29,000 clones, 25% to 35% recorded once. Sequencing was carried out using blood. The receptor comes from a female donor with papillary thyroid cancer or a benign thyroid nodule (not recorded which). Some clones in this sample may be carry-over from other donors' samples.

The CDR3 DNA follows: TGTGCCAGCTGGACCGTGACAGGTGGGAATCGCGAGCAGTACTTC. Translating gives CASWTVTGGNREQYF. V is TRBV6-1 and J is TRBJ2-7, with a tentative D call TRBD1 (6 bases). CDR1 and CDR2 from the germline V gene are MNHNS and SASEGT. The CDR3 is made up of 15 amino acids. Trimming pared 8 bases from V and 6 bases from J, leaving 23 bases between.